This entry lists 27 T cell receptor beta chains sequenced from one sample in a study of neurological immune-mediated disorders. TCRdb passed the 5' RACE reads through MiXCR, listing each CDR3 protein once. Of under 80,000 distinct CDR3 sequences in the sample, roughly 3.9% were seen once. Sequenced input: PBMCs. The origin of the receptors is a man aged 30 to 39 with multiple sclerosis.

This clonotype occurred many times. This chain links TRBV4-3 with TRBJ2-3, with TRBD2 matching over 13 bases. The CDR3 has 18 residues. V was clipped by 4 bases and J by 4 bases; unmatched bases: 11. Per germline, CDR1 LGHNA and CDR2 YSLEER. In nucleotides, the CDR3 is TGCGCCAGCAGCCTCTTACTAGCGGGGGGGACGGAGGCAGATACGCAGTATTTT. It yields the protein CASSLLLAGGTEADTQYF.

This clonotype was recorded at least ten times. The gene calls are TRBV10-3 and TRBJ2-7; perhaps D is TRBD1 or TRBD2 (7 bases each). There are 15 residues in the CDR3. Between the trimmed V and J ends, which lost 0 bases and 6 bases, there was a span of 15 bases. Germline CDR1 reads ENHRY; CDR2 reads SYGVKD. The DNA of the CDR3 is TGTGCCATCAGTGAGTCACGGGGGGACAGCGTCGAGCAGTACTTC. Translating gives CAISESRGDSVEQYF.

This clonotype was seen ten or more times. The V and J genes are TRBV12-5 and TRBJ2-2, with D possibly matching TRBD2 (6 bases). The CDR3 extends over 14 amino acids. V gave up 5 bases and J gave up 2 bases, with 9 bases separating them. The germline CDR1 and CDR2 sequences are LGHNT and FRNRAP. CDR3 nucleotide sequence: TGTGCTAGTGGTGCCGGGGGAAACACCGGGGAGCTGTTTTTT. Its translation: CASGAGGNTGELFF. Combining the CDR3 with reference TRBV12-5 and TRBJ2-2 gives the whole variable domain DARVTQTPRHKVTEMGQEVTMRCQPILGHNTVFWYRQTMMQGLELLAYFRNRAPLDDSGMPKDRFSAEMPDATLATLKIQPSEPRDSAVYFCASGAGGNTGELFFGEGSRLTVL.

This clonotype was picked up many times. The V and J genes are TRBV7-2 and TRBJ1-3; tentatively, D is TRBD1 (6 bases). V lost 4 bases to trimming and J lost 2 bases, with 15 bases between them. Germline V gene lookup returns CDR1 SGHTA and CDR2 FQGNSA. There are 16 residues in the CDR3. The CDR3 sequence is CASSYLVGGAGNTIYF. The CDR3, as DNA: TGTGCCAGCAGCTACCTCGTCGGGGGCGCTGGAAACACCATATATTTT. Filled out from reference TRBV7-2 and TRBJ1-3, the complete variable domain reads GAGVSQSPSNKVTEKGKDVELRCDPISGHTALYWYRQSLGQGLEFLIYFQGNSAPDKSGLPSDRFSAERTGGSVSTLTIQRTQQEDSAVYLCASSYLVGGAGNTIYFGEGSWLTVV.

This clonotype has a count of ten or more. The CDR3 DNA sequence: TGTGCCAGCAGCTTTGGGACTTTCTACGAGCAGTACTTC. It yields the protein CASSFGTFYEQYF. The rearrangement joins TRBV7-9 to TRBJ2-7, with TRBD2 as a possible D gene (6 bases). The germline CDR1 and CDR2 sequences are SEHNR and FQNEAQ (reference sequence). V lost 3 bases and J lost 3, with 9 bases in between. The CDR3 is 13 residues long.

Ten or more counts support this clonotype. The chain uses TRBV7-2 and TRBJ2-7, with D uncertain. Per germline, CDR1 SGHTA and CDR2 FQGNSA. CDR3 length: 10 residues. V dropped 8 bases and J dropped 2 bases, with 4 bases sitting between them. CDR3 in amino acids: CASGTYEQYF. In DNA, the CDR3 is TGTGCCAGCGGCACCTACGAGCAGTACTTC.

This clonotype was seen repeatedly, ten times or more. The chain employs TRBV5-1 and TRBJ2-3; TRBD1 matches at 11 bases. The V gene's germline CDR1 is SGHRS and CDR2 YFSETQ. This CDR3 region has 16 residues. V shed 4 bases, J shed 6 bases, and the junction held 10 bases outside the gene matches. DNA of the CDR3: TGCGCCAGCAGCGCCGGACAGGGGGCTTTGGCGGATACGCAGTATTTT. Translating it yields CASSAGQGALADTQYF.

This clonotype has at least ten counts. The chain joins TRBV20-1 to TRBJ1-5, with 9 nucleotides matching TRBD1. The germline V gene encodes CDR1 DFQATT and CDR2 SNEGSKA (reference sequence). This CDR3 has 17 residues. J gave up 7 bases and V 0 bases, and 13 bases lay outside the gene matches. CDR3 sequence: CSARDWSRAGTGQPQHF. The DNA of the CDR3 is TGCAGTGCTAGAGACTGGTCGAGGGCAGGGACAGGGCAGCCCCAGCATTTT.

There are many counts of this clonotype. This rearrangement joins TRBV20-1 to TRBJ2-4; 7 bases match TRBD1. The CDR3 covers 15 residues. In germline, CDR1 is DFQATT, CDR2 SNEGSKA (reference sequence). After removal of 4 bases from V and 5 bases from J, the junction contained 11 bases not matched to a gene. The CDR3 is CSATKQGRSQNIQYF. CDR3 sequence (DNA): TGCAGTGCTACCAAACAGGGGCGATCCCAAAACATTCAGTACTTC.

This clonotype was seen ten or more times. V is TRBV10-3 and J is TRBJ2-3; tentatively, D is TRBD1 or TRBD2 (5 bases each). The germline V and J ends were trimmed by 0 bases and 0 bases, with 16 bases remaining between them. CDR1 and CDR2 from the germline V gene are ENHRY and SYGVKD. The CDR3 runs 18 residues. The CDR3 DNA follows: TGTGCCATCAGTGAGTCGGACGCTACGGGGCCTAGCACAGATACGCAGTATTTT. Residues: CAISESDATGPSTDTQYF.

This clonotype was recorded many times. V and J are TRBV5-1 and TRBJ1-4; 8 positions match TRBD1. Trimming cost V 0 bases and J 3 bases; bases outside gene matches: 10. The CDR3 runs to 18 residues. CDR1 is SGHRS and CDR2 is YFSETQ in the germline V gene. The CDR3 DNA follows: TGCGCCAGCAGCTTGGTTGGACAGGGAGCACCGTCTAATGAAAAACTGTTTTTT. It codes for CASSLVGQGAPSNEKLFF.

This clonotype was observed many times. V gene TRBV29-1 combines with J gene TRBJ2-3; 9 nucleotides match TRBD2. CDR3 length equals 18 residues. V shed 1 base, J shed 0 bases, and the junction held 11 bases outside the gene matches. Germline assignment: CDR1 SQVTM and CDR2 ANQGSEA. DNA of the CDR3: TGCAGCGTTGAAGGTACTAGCGGGCAATACGCTAGCACAGATACGCAGTATTTT. Translation: CSVEGTSGQYASTDTQYF.

This clonotype was picked up many times. The chain combines TRBV10-2 with TRBJ2-3, with D unresolved. The CDR3 is 13 residues long. Deletions cut 0 bases from V and 10 bases from J, with 11 bases between. Germline assignment: CDR1 WSHSY and CDR2 SAAADI. CDR3 sequence reads: CASSESDRRPQYF. The CDR3 coding sequence is TGCGCCAGCAGTGAGTCGGACCGTCGGCCGCAGTATTTT.

This clonotype was seen many times. This rearrangement joins TRBV20-1 to TRBJ1-5, with D maybe TRBD1 (5 bases). Trimming shortened V by 0 bases and J by 5 bases, and 11 bases separated the two germline ends. This CDR3 comprises 14 residues. From germline, CDR1 is DFQATT and CDR2 SNEGSKA (reference sequence). CDR3 sequence (DNA): TGCAGTGCTAGAGATCGGCAGGGAGATCAGCCCCAGCATTTT. Translated, it gives CSARDRQGDQPQHF.

This clonotype was counted many times. The chain combines TRBV3-1 with TRBJ2-3; TRBD2 might be the D (6 bases). Trimming pared 3 bases from V and 3 bases from J, leaving 16 bases between. The CDR3 sequence is 16 residues long. Germline V CDR1 and CDR2: LGHDT, YNNKEL (reference sequence). The DNA of the CDR3 is TGTGCCAGCAGCCAGCACGGCGGGGTTAGGACAGATACGCAGTATTTT. Translated, it gives CASSQHGGVRTDTQYF.

This clonotype came up a few times. The junction and the germline gene differ at one end; a read error may be behind it. This rearrangement joins TRBV20-1 to TRBJ1-6, with 7 positions matching TRBD1. CDR1 and CDR2 (germline): DFQATT, SNEGSKA (reference sequence). The CDR3 spans 14 residues. The CDR3 coding sequence is TGCAGTGCTGGGACAGTTCAGTATAATTCACCCCTCAACTTT. This codes for CSAGTVQYNSPLNF.

This clonotype was observed a few times. The chain employs TRBV20-1 and TRBJ1-2; D is undetermined. CDR1 and CDR2 from the germline V gene are DFQATT and SNEGSKA (reference sequence). V shed 2 bases and J shed 3 bases, with 13 bases lying between them. This CDR3 has 14 amino acids. CDR3 amino acids: CSARSRETYYGYTF. The CDR3 DNA reads TGCAGTGCTAGATCTAGGGAGACTTACTATGGCTACACCTTC.

There are many counts of this clonotype. The chain employs TRBV12-3 or TRBV12-4 and TRBJ2-3; 7 positions agree with TRBD1. Trimming at V came to 8 bases and at J to 2 bases, leaving 7 bases not matched to a gene. The CDR3 runs 14 residues. The CDR3 DNA reads TGTGCCAGCTGTTGGGACAGCCACACAGATACGCAGTATTTT. Translation: CASCWDSHTDTQYF.

The chain's CDR3 is CSFRTSSHEQYF. The CDR3 DNA reads TGCAGTTTCCGGACCTCTAGCCACGAGCAGTACTTC. This chain links TRBV20-1 with TRBJ2-7; possible D gene TRBD2, 5 bases. Germline values: CDR1 DFQATT, CDR2 SNEGSKA (reference sequence). V shed 8 bases and J shed 5 bases, with 16 bases lying between them. The CDR3 spans 12 residues.

In this sample, this clonotype turned up many times. The CDR3 sequence: CASSDGGTVSYEQYF. The CDR3 coding sequence is TGCGCCAGCAGCGACGGGGGTACGGTATCGTACGAGCAGTACTTC. The genes are TRBV5-1 and TRBJ2-7, with a possible D match to TRBD2 (6 bases). Germline V gene lookup returns CDR1 SGHRS and CDR2 YFSETQ. The CDR3 totals 15 residues. V shed 4 bases and J shed 4 bases, with 18 bases lying between them.

This clonotype has ten or more counts. This chain uses TRBV20-1 with TRBJ2-3; weak D call: TRBD1 (6 bases). The CDR3 covers 13 residues. V was shortened by 7 bases and J by 2 bases, with 13 bases between the two germline ends. Germline lookup yields CDR1 DFQATT and CDR2 SNEGSKA (reference sequence). CDR3 loop: CSGQGQYTDTQYF. The CDR3 nucleotides read TGCAGTGGCCAAGGACAGTACACAGATACGCAGTATTTT.

This clonotype was seen many times. V is TRBV20-1 and J is TRBJ1-3; D uncertain. V was clipped by 3 bases and J by 0 bases, with 6 bases between them. From germline, CDR1 is DFQATT and CDR2 SNEGSKA (reference sequence). The CDR3 has 13 residues. The CDR3 loop is CSARGNSGNTIYF. CDR3 in DNA: TGCAGTGCTAGGGGGAACTCTGGAAACACCATATATTTT.

This clonotype has at least ten counts. The rearrangement uses TRBV20-1 and TRBJ2-5, with 10 bases aligning to TRBD2. From germline, CDR1 is DFQATT and CDR2 SNEGSKA (reference sequence). CDR3 length: 16 residues. V lost 4 bases to trimming and J lost 3 bases; unmatched junction nucleotides: 11. The CDR3 DNA reads TGCAGTGCTATAGTGGTTCTAGCGGGAGTTAAAGAGACCCAGTACTTC. This codes for CSAIVVLAGVKETQYF.

This clonotype turned up a few times. The chain joins TRBV5-4 to TRBJ1-5; 10 positions agree with TRBD1. The V gene's germline CDR1 is SGHNT and CDR2 YYREEE (reference sequence). The trim removed 3 bases at V and 6 bases at J, leaving 12 bases unmatched. The length of the CDR3 is 17 residues. The CDR3 loop reads CASSSGPGTGAGQPQHF. The CDR3 DNA reads as TGTGCCAGCAGCTCCGGTCCCGGGACAGGGGCAGGTCAGCCCCAGCATTTT.

This clonotype showed up many times. This sequence joins TRBV12-3 or TRBV12-4 and TRBJ1-5, with a tentative D call TRBD1 (5 bases). The germline V and J ends were trimmed by 6 bases and 7 bases, with 13 bases remaining between them. The CDR3 runs to 13 residues. DNA of the CDR3: TGTGCCAGCAGACGGGACGCCGGGCAGCCCCAGCATTTT. Protein: CASRRDAGQPQHF.

This clonotype has only a few counts. The CDR3 DNA reads as TGCAGTGCTAGCCTCGGGACAGGGAGAACCGGGGAGCTGTTTTTT. Its protein product is CSASLGTGRTGELFF. This rearrangement joins TRBV20-1 to TRBJ2-2; 9 bases are a match to TRBD1. The CDR3 extends over 15 amino acids. The ends lost 3 bases at V and 5 bases at J; junction bases unmatched: 7. Per the germline V gene, CDR1 is DFQATT and CDR2 is SNEGSKA (reference sequence).

This clonotype was detected ten times or more. This chain links TRBV20-1 with TRBJ1-2; D might be TRBD1 (6 bases). Trimming left V 2 bases short and J 3 bases short, with 13 bases between. CDR3 length: 14 amino acids. CDR1 and CDR2 from the germline V gene are DFQATT and SNEGSKA (reference sequence). DNA of the CDR3: TGCAGTGCTAGATCCGAACAGGGCTACTATGGCTACACCTTC. It specifies CSARSEQGYYGYTF.